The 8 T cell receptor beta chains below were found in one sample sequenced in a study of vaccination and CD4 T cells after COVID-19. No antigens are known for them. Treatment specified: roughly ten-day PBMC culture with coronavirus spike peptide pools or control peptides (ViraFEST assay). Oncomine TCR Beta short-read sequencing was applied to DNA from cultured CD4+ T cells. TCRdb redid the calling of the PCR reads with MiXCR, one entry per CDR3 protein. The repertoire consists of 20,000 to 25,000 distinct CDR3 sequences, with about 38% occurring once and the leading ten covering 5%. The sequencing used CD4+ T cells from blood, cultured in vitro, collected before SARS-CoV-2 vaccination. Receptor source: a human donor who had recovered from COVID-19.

CDR3 sequence (DNA): TGTGCCAGCAGTTACCCTCCCCGCGGCTATAGCAATCAGCCCCAGCATTTT. Amino acids: CASSYPPRGYSNQPQHF. The gene calls are TRBV6-2 or TRBV6-3 and TRBJ1-5, with D unresolved. Deletions cut 2 bases from V and 0 bases from J, with 14 bases between. The CDR3 sequence is 17 residues long. Germline CDR1 and CDR2: MNHEY and SVGEGT.

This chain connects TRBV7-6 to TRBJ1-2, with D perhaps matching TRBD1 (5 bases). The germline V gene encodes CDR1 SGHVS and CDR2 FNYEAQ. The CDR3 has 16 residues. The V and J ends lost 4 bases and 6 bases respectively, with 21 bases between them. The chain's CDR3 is CASSSLKSGSPDGYTF. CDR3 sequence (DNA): TGTGCCAGCAGCTCCCTCAAATCAGGGTCGCCCGATGGCTACACCTTC. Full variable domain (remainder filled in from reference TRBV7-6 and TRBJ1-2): GAGVSQSPRYKVTKRGQDVALRCDPISGHVSLYWYRQALGQGPEFLTYFNYEAQQDKSGLPNDRFSAERPEGSISTLTIQRTEQRDSAMYRCASSSLKSGSPDGYTFGSGTRLTVV.

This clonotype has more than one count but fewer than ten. CDR3 coding DNA: TGTGCCAGCAGACGCAGCGGGCAGGGCATTGACTATGGCTACACCTTC. The encoded protein is CASRRSGQGIDYGYTF. The rearrangement joins TRBV15 to TRBJ1-2; perhaps TRBD1 as D (5 bases). V was shortened by 10 bases and J by 3 bases, with 24 bases between the two germline ends. The CDR3 is 16 residues long. CDR1 and CDR2 (germline): LNHNV, YYDKDF (reference sequence).

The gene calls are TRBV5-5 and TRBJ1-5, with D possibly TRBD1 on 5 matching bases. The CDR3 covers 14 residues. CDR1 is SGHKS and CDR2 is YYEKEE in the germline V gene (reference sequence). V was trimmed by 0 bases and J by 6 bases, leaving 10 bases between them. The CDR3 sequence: CASSLVGAGQPQHF. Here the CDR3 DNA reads TGTGCCAGCAGCTTGGTTGGGGCCGGTCAGCCCCAGCATTTT.

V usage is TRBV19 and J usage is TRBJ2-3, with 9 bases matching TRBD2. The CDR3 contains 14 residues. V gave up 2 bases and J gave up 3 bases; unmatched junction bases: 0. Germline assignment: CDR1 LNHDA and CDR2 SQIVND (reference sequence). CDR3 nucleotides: TGTGCCAGTAGTATACTAGCGGGAACAGATACGCAGTATTTT. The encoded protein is CASSILAGTDTQYF.

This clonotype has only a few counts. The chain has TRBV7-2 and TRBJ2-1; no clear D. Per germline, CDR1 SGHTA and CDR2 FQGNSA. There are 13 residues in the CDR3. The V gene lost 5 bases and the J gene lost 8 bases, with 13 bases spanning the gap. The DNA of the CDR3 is TGTGCCAGCAGCCCACAATCGGCATATGAGCAGTTCTTC. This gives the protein CASSPQSAYEQFF.

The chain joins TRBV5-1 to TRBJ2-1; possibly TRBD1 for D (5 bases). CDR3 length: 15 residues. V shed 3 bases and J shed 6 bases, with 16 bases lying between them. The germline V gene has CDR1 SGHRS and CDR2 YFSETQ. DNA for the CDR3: TGCGCCAGCAGCTCTTTAGGACAAACCCCCAATGAGCAGTTCTTC. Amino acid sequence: CASSSLGQTPNEQFF.

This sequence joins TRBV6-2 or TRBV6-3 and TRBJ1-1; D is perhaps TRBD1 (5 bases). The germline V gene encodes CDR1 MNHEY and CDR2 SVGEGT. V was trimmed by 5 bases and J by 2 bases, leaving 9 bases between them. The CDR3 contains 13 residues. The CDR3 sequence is CASSRQPNTEAFF. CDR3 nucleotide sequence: TGTGCCAGCAGTCGACAGCCCAACACTGAAGCTTTCTTT.